These 7 T cell receptor beta chains were all obtained from the same sample, sequenced in a study of identifying expanded T cells in peripheral blood. This table comes from immunoSEQ multiplex PCR, and its TCRdb copy is limited to in-frame clones, with some not included. The data hold about 110,000 clones, with roughly nine tenths observed a single time. The specimen sequenced was blood. These receptors all come from a person aged 18-70 years in good health.

The chain recombines TRBV19 with TRBJ2-1; 11 bases map to TRBD2. Germline V lookup: CDR1 LNHDA, CDR2 SQIVND (reference sequence). The CDR3 runs to 16 residues. V trimming: 5 bases; J trimming: 6 bases; junction bases outside the gene matches: 9. The CDR3 is CASSSTRLAGFNEQFF. The CDR3 nucleotides are TGTGCCAGTAGTTCCACGAGACTAGCGGGATTCAATGAGCAGTTCTTC.

The rearrangement links TRBV28 to TRBJ1-4; D is possibly TRBD1 (6 bases). The CDR3 has 15 residues. Per germline, CDR1 MDHEN and CDR2 SYDVKM. V was shortened by 5 bases and J by 5 bases, with 15 bases between the two germline ends. The CDR3 coding sequence is TGTGCCAGCAGTCTAGGACAGCCTTTGAATGAAAAACTGTTTTTT. It encodes CASSLGQPLNEKLFF.

The chain carries TRBV30 and TRBJ1-6; 9 bases map to TRBD1. The CDR3 length is 15 residues. CDR1 is GTSNPN and CDR2 is SVGIG in the germline V gene (reference sequence). Trimming at V came to 3 bases and at J to 9 bases, leaving 9 bases not matched to a gene. CDR3 residues: CAWSQSGTGLSPLHF. The CDR3 DNA reads TGTGCCTGGAGCCAATCCGGGACAGGGCTTTCACCCCTCCACTTT.

The genes are TRBV20-1 and TRBJ1-5, with unresolved D. This CDR3 contains 10 residues. From germline, CDR1 is DFQATT and CDR2 SNEGSKA (reference sequence). The V gene lost 5 bases and the J gene lost 10 bases, with 9 bases spanning the gap. CDR3 loop: CSAQTNPQHF. Written as DNA, the CDR3 is TGCAGTGCTCAAACAAATCCCCAGCATTTT.

This clone was seen once. The rearrangement joins TRBV6-5 to TRBJ2-3; D could derive from TRBD1 or TRBD2 (6 bases each). V lost 0 bases and J lost 4, with 11 bases in between. The CDR3 is 15 amino acids. The germline V gene encodes CDR1 MNHEY and CDR2 SVGAGI. Here the CDR3 reads CASSYSLGGPDTQYF. As DNA, the CDR3 is TGTGCCAGCAGTTACTCGTTAGGGGGGCCAGATACGCAGTATTTT.

The gene calls are TRBV10-1 and TRBJ2-7, with D hard to call. Trimming cost V 7 bases and J 1 base, with 14 bases left between them. This CDR3 region has 14 residues. Germline values: CDR1 WNHNN, CDR2 SYGVQD (reference sequence). CDR3 sequence (DNA): TGCGCCAGCATCGGCTCCGATATTTCCTACGAGCAGTACTTC. It is translated as CASIGSDISYEQYF.

This sequence joins TRBV7-2 and TRBJ1-1; D unclear. CDR1 and CDR2 from the germline V gene are SGHTA and FQGNSA. The V gene lost 0 bases and the J gene lost 2 bases, with 7 bases spanning the gap. CDR3 size: 14 residues. The CDR3 DNA sequence: TGTGCCAGCAGCTTAGCGCCAGGCAACACTGAAGCTTTCTTT. Amino acid sequence: CASSLAPGNTEAFF. Combining the CDR3 with reference TRBV7-2 and TRBJ1-1 gives the whole variable domain GAGVSQSPSNKVTEKGKDVELRCDPISGHTALYWYRQSLGQGLEFLIYFQGNSAPDKSGLPSDRFSAERTGGSVSTLTIQRTQQEDSAVYLCASSLAPGNTEAFFGQGTRLTVV.